The clone carrying this TCR beta chain has just a few counts. Its target is unknown. This sample also contains other DNA sequences that code for the same CDR3. The data belong to a study of beta chain features in type 1 diabetes. The study, taken as a whole, reports: Researchers caution that PCR might favor shorter templates, equally among patients and controls. TCRB CDR3s from Type 1 diabetes patients were moderately but significantly shorter in all four CD4+ subsets. The naive, central memory and Treg TCRB repertoires of patients appeared to be more similar to one another than those of healthy donors.

This CDR3 is 13 amino acids long. Germline V gene sequence: CDR1 SGHRS, CDR2 YFSETQ. V lost 0 bases and J lost 6, with 7 bases in between. In total, each donor contributed a single heparinised blood draw that averaged about 100 mL. Sequenced material consisted of expressed TCRB transcripts (all of the isolated RNA was reverse transcribed). TCRdb's copy holds only in-frame clones and misses some; the assay was immunoSEQ multiplex PCR. The repertoire holds under 800,000 clones, with about 14% as singletons. This chain uses TRBV5-1 with TRBJ1-5; a possible D gene is TRBD1 (6 bases). The sequenced sample consisted of naive CD4+ T cells from blood. The sequence derives from a young man in good health. CDR3 sequence: CASSLGGGQPQHF. The CDR3 region has the DNA TGCGCCAGCAGCTTGGGAGGGGGTCAGCCCCAGCATTTT. The full variable domain, its missing parts supplied by reference TRBV5-1 and TRBJ1-5, is KAGVTQTPRYLIKTRGQQVTLSCSPISGHRSVSWYQQTPGQGLQFLFEYFSETQRNKGNFPGRFSGRQFSNSRSEMNVSTLELGDSALYLCASSLGGGQPQHFGDGTRLSIL.